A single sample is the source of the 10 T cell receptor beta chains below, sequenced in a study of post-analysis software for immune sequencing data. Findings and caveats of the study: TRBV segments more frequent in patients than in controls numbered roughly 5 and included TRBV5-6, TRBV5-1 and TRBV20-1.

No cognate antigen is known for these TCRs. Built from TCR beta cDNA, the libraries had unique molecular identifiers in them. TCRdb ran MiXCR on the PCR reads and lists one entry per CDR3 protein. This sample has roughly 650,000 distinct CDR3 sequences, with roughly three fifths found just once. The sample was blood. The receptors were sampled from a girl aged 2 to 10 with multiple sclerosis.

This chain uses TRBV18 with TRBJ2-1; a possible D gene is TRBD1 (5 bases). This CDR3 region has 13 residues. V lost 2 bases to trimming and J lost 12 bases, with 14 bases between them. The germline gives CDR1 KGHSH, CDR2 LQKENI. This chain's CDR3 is CASSPSGQGMQFF. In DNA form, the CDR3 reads TGTGCCAGCTCACCATCAGGTCAGGGTATGCAGTTCTTC.

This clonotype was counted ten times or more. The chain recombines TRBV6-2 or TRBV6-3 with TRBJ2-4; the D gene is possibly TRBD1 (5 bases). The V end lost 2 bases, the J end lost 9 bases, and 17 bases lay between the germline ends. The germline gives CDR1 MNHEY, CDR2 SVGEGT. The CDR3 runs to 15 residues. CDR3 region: CASSYLAGLGGIQYF. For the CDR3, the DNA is TGTGCCAGCAGTTACCTTGCAGGGTTAGGCGGCATTCAGTACTTC.

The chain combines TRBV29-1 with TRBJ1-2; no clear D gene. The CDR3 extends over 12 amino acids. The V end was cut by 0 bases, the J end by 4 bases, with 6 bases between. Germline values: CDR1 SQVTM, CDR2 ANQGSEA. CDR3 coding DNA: TGCAGCGTTGAAGACAGCCTCTATGGCTACACCTTC. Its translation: CSVEDSLYGYTF.

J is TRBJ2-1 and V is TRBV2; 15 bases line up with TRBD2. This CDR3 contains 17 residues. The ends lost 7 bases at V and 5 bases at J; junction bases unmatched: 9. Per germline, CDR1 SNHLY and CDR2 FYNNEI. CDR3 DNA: TGTGCCAGCACCGGACTAGCGGGAGGGCCCTATAACAATGAGCAGTTCTTC. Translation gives CASTGLAGGPYNNEQFF.

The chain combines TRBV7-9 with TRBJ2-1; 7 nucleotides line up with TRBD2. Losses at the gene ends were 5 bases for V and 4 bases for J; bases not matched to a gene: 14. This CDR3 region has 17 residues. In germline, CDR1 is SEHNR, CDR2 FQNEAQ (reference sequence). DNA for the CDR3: TGTGCCAGCAGCGGGGGAGGAGCGGGGTCGATTTACAATGAGCAGTTCTTC. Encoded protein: CASSGGGAGSIYNEQFF.

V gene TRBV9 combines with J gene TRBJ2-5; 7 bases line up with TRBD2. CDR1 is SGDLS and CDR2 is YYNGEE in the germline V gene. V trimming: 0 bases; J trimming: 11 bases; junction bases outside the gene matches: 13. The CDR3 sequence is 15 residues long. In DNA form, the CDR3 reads TGTGCCAGCAGCGTAGTGGCTAGCGGTTACAATGAGCAGTACTTC. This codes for CASSVVASGYNEQYF.

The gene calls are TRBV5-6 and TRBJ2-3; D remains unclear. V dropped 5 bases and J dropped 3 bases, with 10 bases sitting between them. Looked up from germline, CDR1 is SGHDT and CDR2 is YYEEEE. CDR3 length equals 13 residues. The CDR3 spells CASRLDRTDTQYF. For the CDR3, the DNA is TGTGCCAGCAGACTCGACCGAACAGATACGCAGTATTTT.

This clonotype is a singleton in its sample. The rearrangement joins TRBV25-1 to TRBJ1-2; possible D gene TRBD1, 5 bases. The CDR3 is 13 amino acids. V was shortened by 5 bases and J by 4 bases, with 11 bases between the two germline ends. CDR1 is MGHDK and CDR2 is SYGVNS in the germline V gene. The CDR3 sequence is CASSLRDRYGYTF. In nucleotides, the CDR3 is TGTGCCAGCAGTCTCCGGGACCGCTATGGCTACACCTTC.

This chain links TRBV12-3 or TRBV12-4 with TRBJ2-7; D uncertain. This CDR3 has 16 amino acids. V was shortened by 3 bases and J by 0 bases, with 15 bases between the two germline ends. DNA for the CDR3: TGTGCCAGCAGTTTCCAGACCAGTTTCAGCTCCTACGAGCAGTACTTC. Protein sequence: CASSFQTSFSSYEQYF.

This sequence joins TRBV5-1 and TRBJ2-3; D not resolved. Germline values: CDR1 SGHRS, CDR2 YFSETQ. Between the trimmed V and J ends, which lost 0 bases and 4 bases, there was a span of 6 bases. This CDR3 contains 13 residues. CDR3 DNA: TGCGCCAGCAGCTTGGACTATCCAGATACGCAGTATTTT. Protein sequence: CASSLDYPDTQYF.